The clone carrying this TCR beta chain has just a few counts. Its antigen remains unknown. This specimen belongs to a study of beta chain features in type 1 diabetes. Overall study findings and caveats: Whatever favoring of shorter templates PCR might show would apply equally to patients and controls.

Expressed TCRB transcripts were sequenced, since all the RNA that had been isolated was reverse transcribed. Sequenced by immunoSEQ multiplex PCR; TCRdb stores in-frame clones only, minus some. The sample has about 620,000 clones, 15% to 17% seen once. The clonotype comes from a man between 18 and 35 years old in good health. The sample consisted of naive CD4+ T cells from blood.

CDR3 coding DNA: TGTGCCAGCAGTCACTCAGGGACAGCCTACAATGAGCAGTTCTTC. Protein: CASSHSGTAYNEQFF. This chain links TRBV28 with TRBJ2-1, with TRBD1 matching over 7 bases. J lost 2 bases, V lost 5 bases, and 6 bases had no gene match. Germline V gene lookup returns CDR1 MDHEN and CDR2 SYDVKM. The CDR3 runs to 15 residues.